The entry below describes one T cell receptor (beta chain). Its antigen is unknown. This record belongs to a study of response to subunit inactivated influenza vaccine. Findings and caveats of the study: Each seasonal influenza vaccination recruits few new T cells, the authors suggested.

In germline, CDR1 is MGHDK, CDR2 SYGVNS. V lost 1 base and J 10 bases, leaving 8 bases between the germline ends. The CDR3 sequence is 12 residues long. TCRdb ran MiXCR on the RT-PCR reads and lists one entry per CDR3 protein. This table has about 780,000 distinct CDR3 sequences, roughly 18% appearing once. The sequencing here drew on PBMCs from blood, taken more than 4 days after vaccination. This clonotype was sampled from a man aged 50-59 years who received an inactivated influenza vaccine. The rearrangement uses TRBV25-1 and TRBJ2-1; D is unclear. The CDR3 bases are TGTGCCAGCAGTGAATCAGCTACGGAGCAGTTCTTC. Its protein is CASSESATEQFF.